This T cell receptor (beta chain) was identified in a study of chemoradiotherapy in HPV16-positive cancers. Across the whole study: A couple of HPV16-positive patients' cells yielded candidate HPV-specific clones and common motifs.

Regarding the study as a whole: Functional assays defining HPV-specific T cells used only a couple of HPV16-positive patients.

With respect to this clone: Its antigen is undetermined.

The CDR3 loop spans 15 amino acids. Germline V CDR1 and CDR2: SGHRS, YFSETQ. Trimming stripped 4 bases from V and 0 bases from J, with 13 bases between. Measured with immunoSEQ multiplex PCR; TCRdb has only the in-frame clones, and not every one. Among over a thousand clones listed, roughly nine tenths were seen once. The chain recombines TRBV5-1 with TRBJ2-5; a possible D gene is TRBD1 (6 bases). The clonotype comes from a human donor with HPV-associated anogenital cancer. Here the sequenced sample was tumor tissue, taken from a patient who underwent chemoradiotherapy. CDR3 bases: TGCGCCAGCAGCGGCCAGGGGAACGACCAAGAGACCCAGTACTTC. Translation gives CASSGQGNDQETQYF.